These 8 T cell receptor beta chains came from one sample sequenced in a study of CD8 T cells in ankylosing spondylitis. A single record per CDR3 protein comes from TCRdb applying MiXCR to the 5' RACE reads. The table has some 140,000 distinct CDR3 sequences, 7% to 10% seen once. The sequencing input was synovial fluid, either unsorted or a sorted T cell fraction (not recorded which). These TCRs come from a male donor with ankylosing spondylitis.

The table lists this clonotype with a few counts. The chain employs TRBV20-1 and TRBJ2-1; no definite D call. V lost 6 bases, J lost 9 bases, and 9 bases lay in between. Germline V gene sequence: CDR1 DFQATT, CDR2 SNEGSKA (reference sequence). The CDR3 has 10 residues. DNA of the CDR3: TGCAGTGCCCCCTGGAGTGAGCAGTTCTTC. Its protein is CSAPWSEQFF.

This clonotype showed up just a few times. The rearrangement joins TRBV2 to TRBJ1-1; D gene ambiguous. The germline gives CDR1 SNHLY, CDR2 FYNNEI. The CDR3 covers 13 residues. V lost 4 bases, J lost 2 bases, and 8 bases lay in between. CDR3 loop: CASSGDVNTEAFF. The CDR3 nucleotides read TGTGCCAGCAGTGGAGACGTAAACACTGAAGCTTTCTTT.

This clonotype was seen a few times. The chain recombines TRBV12-3 or TRBV12-4 with TRBJ1-6, with a weak D call TRBD1 (6 bases). V lost 6 bases to trimming and J lost 8 bases, with 14 bases between them. This CDR3 spans 14 amino acids. The CDR3 coding sequence is TGTGCCAGCAGGCTAACAGGGACTGATTCACCCCTCCACTTT. Its translation: CASRLTGTDSPLHF.

V gene TRBV29-1 combines with J gene TRBJ2-1; 7 bases match TRBD2. The germline V gene encodes CDR1 SQVTM and CDR2 ANQGSEA. J was trimmed by 0 bases and V by 4 bases; bases with no gene match: 12. The CDR3 covers 17 residues. CDR3 loop: CSVGDRGTTRSYNEQFF. Here the CDR3 DNA reads TGCAGCGTTGGGGATCGCGGGACTACCCGCTCCTACAATGAGCAGTTCTTC.

The table lists this clonotype with a few counts. The gene calls are TRBV5-1 and TRBJ2-2; tentatively, D is TRBD1 or TRBD2 (5 bases each). V was shortened by 0 bases and J by 11 bases, with 14 bases between the two germline ends. From germline, CDR1 is SGHRS and CDR2 YFSETQ. The CDR3 covers 14 residues. The CDR3 sequence is CASSLGGRPFELFF. In nucleotides, the CDR3 is TGCGCCAGCAGCTTGGGGGGACGGCCGTTCGAGCTGTTTTTT.

The sample holds many counts of this clonotype. The gene calls are TRBV7-2 and TRBJ2-1; the D gene is possibly TRBD2 (6 bases). Germline-derived CDR1 and CDR2 are SGHTA and FQGNSA. Trimming cost V 3 bases and J 8 bases, with 17 bases left between them. This CDR3 comprises 15 residues. CDR3 sequence reads: CASSFVLAVTHEQFF. The CDR3, as DNA: TGTGCCAGCAGCTTTGTACTAGCTGTGACCCATGAGCAGTTCTTC.

This clonotype was seen only a few times. This chain uses TRBV2 with TRBJ2-1; the D call may be TRBD1 or TRBD2 (5 bases each). Per germline, CDR1 SNHLY and CDR2 FYNNEI. Trimming took off 7 bases at V and 0 bases at J, with 13 bases between the two ends. The CDR3 runs 15 residues. The CDR3 DNA sequence: TGTGCCAGCACACGGGACCATAGCTCCTACAATGAGCAGTTCTTC. As protein: CASTRDHSSYNEQFF.

The table lists this clonotype with a few counts. The chain combines TRBV4-1 with TRBJ2-2, with unresolved D. CDR3 length: 16 residues. Germline CDR1 and CDR2: MGHRA and YSYEKL. Trimming took 2 bases from V and 0 from J, leaving 10 bases between them. CDR3 loop: CASSQILRANTGELFF. CDR3 nucleotides: TGCGCCAGCAGCCAAATCTTACGGGCGAACACCGGGGAGCTGTTTTTT.